This TCR beta chain was recorded in a study of CD8+ T cells in alopecia areata. This clone was observed a handful of times. RNA was extracted and reverse transcribed into cDNA as the sequencing template. Assay: immunoSEQ multiplex PCR; the TCRdb copy retains only in-frame clones and omits some. The table includes approximately 150,000 clones, more than 45% detected once. Cell sorting on a FACSAria was used to separate CD4+ and CD8+ T cells from the PBMCs. V lost 10 bases to trimming and J lost 4 bases; unmatched junction nucleotides: 4. The CDR3 is made up of 12 amino acids. Germline V gene data show CDR1 as SGHTA and CDR2 as FQGNSA.

The TCR sequence derives from a human donor with alopecia areata. This rearrangement joins TRBV7-2 to TRBJ2-1; 7 nucleotides align to TRBD1. The sample was CD4+ T cells sorted from blood. CDR3 amino acids: CANSGGYNEQFF. The CDR3 bases are TGTGCCAACTCAGGGGGATACAATGAGCAGTTCTTC.